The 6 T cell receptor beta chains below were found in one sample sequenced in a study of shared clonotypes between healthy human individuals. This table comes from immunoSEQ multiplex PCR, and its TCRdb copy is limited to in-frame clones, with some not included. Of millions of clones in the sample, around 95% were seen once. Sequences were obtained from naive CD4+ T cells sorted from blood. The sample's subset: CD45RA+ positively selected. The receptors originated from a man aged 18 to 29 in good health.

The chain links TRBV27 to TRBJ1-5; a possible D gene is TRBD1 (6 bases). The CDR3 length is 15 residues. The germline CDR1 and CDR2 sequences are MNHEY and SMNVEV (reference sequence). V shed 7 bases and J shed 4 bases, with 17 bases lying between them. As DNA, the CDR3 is TGTGCCAGCAACCCACAGGGTCCAACAAATCAGCCCCAGCATTTT. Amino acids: CASNPQGPTNQPQHF.

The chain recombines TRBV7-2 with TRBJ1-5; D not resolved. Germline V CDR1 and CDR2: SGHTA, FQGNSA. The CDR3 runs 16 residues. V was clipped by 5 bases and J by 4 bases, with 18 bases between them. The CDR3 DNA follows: TGTGCCAGCAGCCTAGATACGTCGCTGGAGAATCAGCCCCAGCATTTT. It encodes CASSLDTSLENQPQHF. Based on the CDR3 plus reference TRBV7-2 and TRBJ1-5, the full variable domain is GAGVSQSPSNKVTEKGKDVELRCDPISGHTALYWYRQSLGQGLEFLIYFQGNSAPDKSGLPSDRFSAERTGGSVSTLTIQRTQQEDSAVYLCASSLDTSLENQPQHFGDGTRLSIL.

CDR3 protein: CASSPGAVSGNTIYF. The CDR3 nucleotides are TGTGCCAGCAGCCCGGGGGCCGTCTCTGGAAACACCATATATTTT. The chain recombines TRBV7-2 with TRBJ1-3, with TRBD1 as a possible D gene (6 bases). V was shortened by 5 bases and J by 0 bases, with 11 bases between the two germline ends. CDR3 length: 15 residues. CDR1 and CDR2 (germline): SGHTA, FQGNSA.

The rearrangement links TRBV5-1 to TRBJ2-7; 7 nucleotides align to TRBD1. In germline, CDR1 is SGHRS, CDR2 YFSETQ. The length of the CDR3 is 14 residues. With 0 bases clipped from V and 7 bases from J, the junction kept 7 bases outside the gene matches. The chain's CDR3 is CASSLANTGVEQYF. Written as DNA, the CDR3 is TGCGCCAGCAGCTTGGCTAATACAGGGGTAGAGCAGTACTTC.

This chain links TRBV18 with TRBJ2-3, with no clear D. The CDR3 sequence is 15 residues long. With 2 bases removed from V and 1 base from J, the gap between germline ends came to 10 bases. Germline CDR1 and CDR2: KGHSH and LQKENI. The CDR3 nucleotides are TGTGCCAGCTCACCAGGCTGGAGCCGCACAGATACGCAGTATTTT. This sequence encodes CASSPGWSRTDTQYF.

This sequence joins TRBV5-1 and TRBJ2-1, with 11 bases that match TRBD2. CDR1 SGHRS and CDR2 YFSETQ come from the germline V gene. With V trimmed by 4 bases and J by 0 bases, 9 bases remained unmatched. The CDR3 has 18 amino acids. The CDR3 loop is CASSALPGLAASYNEQFF. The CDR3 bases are TGCGCCAGCAGCGCCCTTCCGGGACTAGCGGCCTCCTACAATGAGCAGTTCTTC.